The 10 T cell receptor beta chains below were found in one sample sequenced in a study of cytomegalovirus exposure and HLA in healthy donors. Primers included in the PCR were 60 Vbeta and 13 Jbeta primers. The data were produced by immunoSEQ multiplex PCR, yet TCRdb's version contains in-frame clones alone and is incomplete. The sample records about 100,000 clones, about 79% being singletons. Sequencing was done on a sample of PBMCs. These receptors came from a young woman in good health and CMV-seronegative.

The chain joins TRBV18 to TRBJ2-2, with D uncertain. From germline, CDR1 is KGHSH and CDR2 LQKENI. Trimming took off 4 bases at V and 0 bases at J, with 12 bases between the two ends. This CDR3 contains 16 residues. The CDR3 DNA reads TGTGCCAGCTCACTCGGTACCCCCTCGAACACCGGGGAGCTGTTTTTT. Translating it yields CASSLGTPSNTGELFF.

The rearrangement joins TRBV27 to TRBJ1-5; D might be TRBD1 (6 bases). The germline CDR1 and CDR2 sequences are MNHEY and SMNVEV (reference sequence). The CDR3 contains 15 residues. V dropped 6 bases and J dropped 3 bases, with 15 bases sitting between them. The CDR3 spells CASRSEGDYNQPQHF. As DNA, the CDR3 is TGTGCCAGCAGGTCGGAGGGGGACTACAATCAGCCCCAGCATTTT.

Written as DNA, the CDR3 is TGTGCCAGCAAGGAGACAGCTGAGCGGGGTCAGCCCCAGCATTTT. Translation: CASKETAERGQPQHF. The chain combines TRBV27 with TRBJ1-5; maybe TRBD1 (5 bases). The CDR3 runs 15 residues. CDR1 and CDR2 (germline): MNHEY, SMNVEV (reference sequence). The V and J ends lost 7 bases and 6 bases respectively, with 19 bases between them.

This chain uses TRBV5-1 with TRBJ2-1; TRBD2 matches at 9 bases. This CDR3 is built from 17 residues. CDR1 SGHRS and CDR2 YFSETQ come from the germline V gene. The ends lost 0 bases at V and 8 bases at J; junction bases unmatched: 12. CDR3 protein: CASSLAGGGGALDEQFF. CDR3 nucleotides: TGCGCCAGCAGCTTGGCGGGGGGCGGGGGGGCCCTCGATGAGCAGTTCTTC.

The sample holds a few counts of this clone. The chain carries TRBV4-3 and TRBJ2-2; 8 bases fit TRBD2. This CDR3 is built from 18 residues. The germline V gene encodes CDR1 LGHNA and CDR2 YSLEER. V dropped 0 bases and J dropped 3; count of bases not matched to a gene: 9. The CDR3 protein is CASSQDFGSGKDTGELFF. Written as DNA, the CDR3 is TGCGCCAGCAGCCAAGATTTTGGTAGCGGGAAAGACACCGGGGAGCTGTTTTTT.

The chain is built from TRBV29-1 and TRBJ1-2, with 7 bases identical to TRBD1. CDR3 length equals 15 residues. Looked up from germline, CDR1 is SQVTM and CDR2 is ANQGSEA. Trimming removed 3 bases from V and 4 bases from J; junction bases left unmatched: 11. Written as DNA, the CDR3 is TGCAGCGTTGATCTTCCGGGACAGATTACCTATGGCTACACCTTC. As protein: CSVDLPGQITYGYTF.

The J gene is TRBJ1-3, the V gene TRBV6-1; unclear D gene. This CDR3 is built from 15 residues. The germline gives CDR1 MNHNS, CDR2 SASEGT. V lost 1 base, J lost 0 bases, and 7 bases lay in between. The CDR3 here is CASSEDPSSGNTIYF. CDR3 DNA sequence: TGTGCCAGCAGTGAAGACCCGAGCTCTGGAAACACCATATATTTT.

CDR3 region: CASSQRPGLYLHANEQFF. The DNA of the CDR3 is TGTGCCAGCAGCCAACGTCCGGGACTGTACCTCCACGCCAATGAGCAGTTCTTC. The V call is TRBV14, the J call TRBJ2-1, with D possibly being TRBD2 (6 bases). The CDR3 contains 18 residues. The germline gives CDR1 SGHDN, CDR2 FVKESK. Trimming removed 2 bases from V and 6 bases from J, with 23 bases in between.

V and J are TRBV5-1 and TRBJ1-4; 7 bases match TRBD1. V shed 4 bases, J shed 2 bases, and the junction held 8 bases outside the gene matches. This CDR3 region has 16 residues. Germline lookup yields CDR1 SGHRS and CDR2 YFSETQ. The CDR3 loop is CASSPSDRVTNEKLFF. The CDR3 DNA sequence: TGCGCCAGCAGCCCGTCCGACAGGGTTACTAATGAAAAACTGTTTTTT.

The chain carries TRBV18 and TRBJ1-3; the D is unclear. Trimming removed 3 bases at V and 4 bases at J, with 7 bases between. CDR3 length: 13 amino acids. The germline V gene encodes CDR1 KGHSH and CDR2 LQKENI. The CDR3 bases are TGTGCCAGCTCACCGGAGGAAGGAAACACCATATATTTT. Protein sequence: CASSPEEGNTIYF.